The 18 T cell receptor beta chains below come from one sample, sequenced in a study of identical twins. TCRdb reprocessed the 5' RACE reads via MiXCR and lists one record per CDR3 protein. The table includes roughly 350,000 distinct CDR3 sequences, roughly 9% detected once. The source material was naive T cells sorted from blood. The source of these receptors is a woman aged 45-60 years in good health.

Many counts were recorded for this clonotype. This sequence joins TRBV27 and TRBJ2-2; D unclear. This CDR3 contains 12 residues. The V and J ends lost 6 bases and 6 bases respectively, with 8 bases between them. Germline V gene sequence: CDR1 MNHEY, CDR2 SMNVEV (reference sequence). CDR3 DNA: TGTGCCAGCAGCCGAGTAGCCGGGGAGCTGTTTTTT. This translates into CASSRVAGELFF.

The V and J genes are TRBV20-1 and TRBJ2-3; D possibly corresponds to TRBD2 (6 bases). Per germline, CDR1 DFQATT and CDR2 SNEGSKA (reference sequence). V was shortened by 0 bases and J by 12 bases, with 22 bases between the two germline ends. The CDR3 covers 15 residues. CDR3 in DNA: TGCAGTGCTAGAGATCGGGGGTTCGAGGCAGGCCCCCAGTATTTT. Its translation: CSARDRGFEAGPQYF.

This clonotype was seen many times. V and J are TRBV24-1 and TRBJ2-1; D is perhaps TRBD1 or TRBD2 (6 bases each). The CDR3 extends over 13 amino acids. V dropped 4 bases and J dropped 13 bases, with 16 bases sitting between them. Germline V gene data show CDR1 as KGHDR and CDR2 as SFDVKD. As DNA, the CDR3 is TGTGCCACCAGTGACCCGAACAGGGAGGCACAGTTCTTC. This sequence encodes CATSDPNREAQFF.

The rearrangement links TRBV5-1 to TRBJ2-7, with 7 bases lining up with TRBD1. The trim removed 1 base at V and 0 bases at J, leaving 1 base unmatched. Germline CDR1 reads SGHRS; CDR2 reads YFSETQ. This CDR3 is 14 amino acids long. The CDR3: CASSLWDSSYEQYF. Written as DNA, the CDR3 is TGCGCCAGCAGCTTGTGGGACAGCTCCTACGAGCAGTACTTC.

The chain combines TRBV20-1 with TRBJ2-2; 13 bases map to TRBD2. J gave up 5 bases and V 3 bases, and 6 bases lay outside the gene matches. This CDR3 is 16 amino acids long. From germline, CDR1 is DFQATT and CDR2 SNEGSKA (reference sequence). The chain's CDR3 is CSASIQGLAGTGELFF. The CDR3 DNA is TGCAGTGCTAGCATACAGGGACTAGCGGGAACCGGGGAGCTGTTTTTT.

This clonotype showed up many times. The rearrangement links TRBV7-9 to TRBJ2-5, with D perhaps TRBD1 or TRBD2 (5 bases each). Looked up from germline, CDR1 is SEHNR and CDR2 is FQNEAQ (reference sequence). V was cut by 7 bases and J by 4 bases, with 19 bases left in between. This CDR3 is built from 15 residues. CDR3 nucleotide sequence: TGTGCCAGCATTCCGGGACGAAGGACAATAGAGACCCAGTACTTC. Translating it yields CASIPGRRTIETQYF.

This clonotype occurred a few times. V gene TRBV2 combines with J gene TRBJ2-3; D call uncertain. V dropped 3 bases and J dropped 6 bases, with 7 bases sitting between them. Germline V gene lookup returns CDR1 SNHLY and CDR2 FYNNEI. This CDR3 contains 12 residues. CDR3 coding DNA: TGTGCCAGCAGTGAGAGATATGATACGCAGTATTTT. Protein: CASSERYDTQYF.

This sequence joins TRBV9 and TRBJ1-4; TRBD1 is a possible D gene (6 bases). This CDR3 is 15 amino acids long. Germline V gives CDR1 SGDLS, CDR2 YYNGEE. Deletions cut 0 bases from V and 5 bases from J, with 11 bases between. The chain's CDR3 is CASSVGGRRNEKLFF. The CDR3 nucleotides are TGTGCCAGCAGCGTAGGGGGGCGCCGGAATGAAAAACTGTTTTTT. The complete variable domain, with remaining parts taken from reference TRBV9 and TRBJ1-4, reads DSGVTQTPKHLITATGQRVTLRCSPRSGDLSVYWYQQSLDQGLQFLIQYYNGEERAKGNILERFSAQQFPDLHSELNLSSLELGDSALYFCASSVGGRRNEKLFFGSGTQLSVL.

This sequence joins TRBV12-3 or TRBV12-4 and TRBJ1-5; a weak D match, TRBD1 (5 bases). V dropped 7 bases and J dropped 2 bases, with 9 bases sitting between them. The CDR3 covers 13 residues. The CDR3 is CASTQGRNQPQHF. The CDR3 DNA reads as TGTGCCAGCACGCAGGGCCGCAATCAGCCCCAGCATTTT.

This clonotype was recorded many times. The gene calls are TRBV5-1 and TRBJ2-3, with D perhaps TRBD1 (6 bases). This CDR3 region has 15 residues. V lost 4 bases, J lost 1 base, and 13 bases lay in between. Germline values: CDR1 SGHRS, CDR2 YFSETQ. CDR3 DNA sequence: TGCGCCAGCAGCCCCCGACAGGCGCGCACAGATACGCAGTATTTT. It encodes CASSPRQARTDTQYF.

This clonotype was detected many times. The chain employs TRBV12-5 and TRBJ2-3; 8 nucleotides match TRBD2. CDR3 size: 14 residues. Germline CDR1 is LGHNT and CDR2 is FRNRAP. This chain's CDR3 is CAYQLAASTDTQYF. DNA for the CDR3: TGTGCCTATCAACTAGCGGCTAGCACAGATACGCAGTATTTT.

In its sample, this clonotype was seen many times. The rearrangement joins TRBV12-3 or TRBV12-4 to TRBJ2-7; D unresolved. CDR3 length equals 11 residues. V lost 7 bases, J lost 7 bases, and 11 bases lay in between. The CDR3 spells CASTTIGEQYF. The CDR3 DNA is TGTGCCAGCACCACTATTGGGGAGCAGTACTTC.

This sequence joins TRBV9 and TRBJ2-1, with D possibly TRBD2 on 5 matching bases. The germline gives CDR1 SGDLS, CDR2 YYNGEE. V was clipped by 0 bases and J by 7 bases, with 11 bases between them. This CDR3 is 14 amino acids long. The CDR3 is CASSVGRWENEQFF. The CDR3 coding sequence is TGTGCCAGCAGCGTAGGTCGGTGGGAGAATGAGCAGTTCTTC. Based on the CDR3 plus reference TRBV9 and TRBJ2-1, the full variable domain is DSGVTQTPKHLITATGQRVTLRCSPRSGDLSVYWYQQSLDQGLQFLIQYYNGEERAKGNILERFSAQQFPDLHSELNLSSLELGDSALYFCASSVGRWENEQFFGPGTRLTVL.

This clonotype came up a few times. The CDR3 here is CASSLDRADSPLHF. DNA of the CDR3: TGCGCCAGCAGCTTGGACAGGGCCGATTCACCCCTCCACTTT. The chain carries TRBV5-1 and TRBJ1-6; weak D call: TRBD1 (6 bases). V shed 0 bases and J shed 8 bases, with 9 bases lying between them. From germline, CDR1 is SGHRS and CDR2 YFSETQ. This CDR3 comprises 14 residues.

This clonotype was observed a few times. The chain is built from TRBV3-1 and TRBJ2-2; no definite D call. Looked up from germline, CDR1 is LGHDT and CDR2 is YNNKEL (reference sequence). The V end was cut by 1 base, the J end by 8 bases, with 14 bases between. The length of the CDR3 is 15 residues. The CDR3 DNA is TGTGCCAGCAGCCAAGGTTTGCCCCTTGGGGGGGAGCTGTTTTTT. Residues: CASSQGLPLGGELFF.

This chain joins TRBV3-1 and TRBJ2-7; a possible D gene is TRBD2 (5 bases). V was trimmed by 3 bases and J by 3 bases, leaving 15 bases between them. The CDR3 is made up of 15 amino acids. Germline V gives CDR1 LGHDT, CDR2 YNNKEL (reference sequence). CDR3 amino acids: CASSQSGILLYEQYV. Here the CDR3 DNA reads TGTGCCAGCAGCCAGTCCGGGATTTTGCTCTACGAGCAGTACGTC.

This clonotype has only a few counts. The DNA for the CDR3 is TGTGCCACCAGTGATTTCCCGGACAGGGGGCTCAACAATGAGCAGTTCTTC. Residues: CATSDFPDRGLNNEQFF. J is TRBJ2-1 and V is TRBV24-1; 11 nucleotides match TRBD1. The length of the CDR3 is 17 residues. V lost 1 base and J lost 5; bases outside the gene matches: 6. CDR1 is KGHDR, CDR2 SFDVKD, per germline.

This clonotype was seen more than once but under ten times. The chain joins TRBV20-1 to TRBJ2-2; TRBD2 might be the D (6 bases). V lost 2 bases and J 1 base, leaving 8 bases between the germline ends. Looked up from germline, CDR1 is DFQATT and CDR2 is SNEGSKA (reference sequence). CDR3 length equals 14 residues. Here the CDR3 DNA reads TGCAGTGCTAGAAGTAGCGGGAACACCGGGGAGCTGTTTTTT. Translation gives CSARSSGNTGELFF.